This paragraph reports one T cell receptor beta chain. What it binds is unknown. Orbital computed tomography, thyroid ultrasound, serum thyroxine and TRAb, and clinical symptoms together informed the diagnoses. This specimen comes from a study of T cells in Graves' hyperthyroidism and ophthalmopathy. Study outcomes and limitations: Separation of ophthalmopathy from stable hyperthyroidism was achieved by a 13 V-J model. Ophthalmopathy was model-predicted a median approximately six months pre-onset. Blood also showed most of the thyroid clonotypes that were expanded above 0.001.

With 6 bases removed from V and 4 bases from J, the gap between germline ends came to 12 bases. CDR1 and CDR2 from the germline V gene are MNHEY and SMNVEV (reference sequence). CDR3 length: 13 residues. It was RNA transcripts that yielded the amplified TCR beta CDR3 regions. HTBI primers drove first-round RT-PCR of the TCR CDR3. TCRdb ran MiXCR on the multiplex PCR reads and lists one entry per CDR3 protein. This sample yields hundreds of thousands of distinct CDR3 sequences, of which less than 20% are seen a single time; roughly 13% belongs to the top ten. The sample was blood. The chain employs TRBV27 and TRBJ1-2; D unresolved. The TCR comes from a woman between 18 and 30 years old with Graves' hyperthyroidism. For the CDR3, the DNA is TGTGCCAGCAGCCTCAGGTTTACCTATGGCTACACCTTC. This encodes CASSLRFTYGYTF.